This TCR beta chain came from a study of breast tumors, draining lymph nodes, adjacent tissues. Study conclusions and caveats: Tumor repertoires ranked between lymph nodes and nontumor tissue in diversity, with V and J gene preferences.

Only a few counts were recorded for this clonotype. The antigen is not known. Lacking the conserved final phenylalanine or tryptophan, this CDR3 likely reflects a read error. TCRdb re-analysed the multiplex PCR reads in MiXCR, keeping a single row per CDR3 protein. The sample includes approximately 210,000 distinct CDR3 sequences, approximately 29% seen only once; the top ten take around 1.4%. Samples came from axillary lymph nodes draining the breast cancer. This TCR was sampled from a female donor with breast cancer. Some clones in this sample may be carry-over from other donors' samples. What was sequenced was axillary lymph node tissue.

This CDR3 is CASQGPLSYEQYS. The CDR3 DNA sequence: TGTGCCAGCCAAGGGCCGCTCTCCTACGAGCAGTACTCC. The chain employs TRBV6-6 and TRBJ2-7; D unclear. Per germline, CDR1 MNHNY and CDR2 SVGAGI (reference sequence). With 8 bases removed from V and 0 bases from J, the gap between germline ends came to 11 bases. The CDR3 runs to 13 residues.